The 9 T cell receptor beta chains listed next were all sequenced from one sample in a study of shared clonotypes between healthy human individuals. The repertoire was sequenced with immunoSEQ multiplex PCR; TCRdb's copy has only in-frame clones and lacks some. The table has under 200,000 clones, approximately 95% seen once; the top ten hold 0.067%. Material: naive CD4+ T cells sorted from blood. The subset: CD45RA+ positively selected. The source of these receptors is a woman aged 25 to 39 in good health.

This clone has a single count. The V gene is TRBV15, the J gene TRBJ2-7; tentatively, D is TRBD1 (5 bases). This CDR3 is built from 17 residues. V was trimmed by 3 bases and J by 7 bases, leaving 25 bases between them. Germline V lookup: CDR1 LNHNV, CDR2 YYDKDF (reference sequence). The CDR3 protein is CATSRDPGFGLSREQYF. The CDR3 region has the DNA TGTGCCACCAGCAGGGATCCAGGGTTCGGGCTTTCGAGGGAGCAGTACTTC.

This chain uses TRBV27 with TRBJ2-7, with 7 nucleotides matching TRBD1. The junction had 6 bases not matched to a gene; V was cut back by 3 bases and J by 4 bases. This CDR3 spans 14 amino acids. CDR1 is MNHEY and CDR2 is SMNVEV in the germline V gene (reference sequence). This CDR3 is CASSFGTGEYEQYF. Written as DNA, the CDR3 is TGTGCCAGCAGTTTCGGCACAGGGGAGTACGAGCAGTACTTC.

This chain uses TRBV29-1 with TRBJ1-6; possible D gene TRBD1, 5 bases. Germline loops: CDR1 SQVTM, CDR2 ANQGSEA. The CDR3 is made up of 11 amino acids. Between the trimmed V and J ends, which lost 7 bases and 14 bases, there was a span of 15 bases. The CDR3 sequence is CSAMGGGSLHF. CDR3 nucleotide sequence: TGCAGCGCCATGGGCGGGGGTTCCCTCCACTTT.

The genes are TRBV28 and TRBJ1-5; D unclear. This CDR3 is 15 amino acids long. V was cut by 1 base and J by 6 bases, with 13 bases left in between. Germline CDR1 is MDHEN and CDR2 is SYDVKM. The CDR3 DNA follows: TGTGCCAGCAGTTTATTAGGGCAAGTACGTCAGCCCCAGCATTTT. Amino acid sequence: CASSLLGQVRQPQHF. Complete variable domain (other parts from reference TRBV28 and TRBJ1-5): DVKVTQSSRYLVKRTGEKVFLECVQDMDHENMFWYRQDPGLGLRLIYFSYDVKMKEKGDIPEGYSVSREKKERFSLILESASTNQTSMYLCASSLLGQVRQPQHFGDGTRLSIL.

The V gene is TRBV5-1, the J gene TRBJ1-1; D may be TRBD1 (5 bases). From germline, CDR1 is SGHRS and CDR2 YFSETQ. The CDR3 consists of 15 residues. Trimming pared 1 base from V and 0 bases from J, leaving 10 bases between. The chain's CDR3 is CASSLSRQMNTEAFF. The CDR3 DNA follows: TGCGCCAGCAGCTTGTCGAGACAGATGAACACTGAAGCTTTCTTT.

V usage is TRBV5-6 and J usage is TRBJ1-3; the D gene is possibly TRBD1 (5 bases). The ends were cut back, 0 bases at V and 1 base at J, with 14 bases in the middle. CDR1 is SGHDT, CDR2 YYEEEE, per germline. The CDR3 has 17 amino acids. CDR3 sequence: CASSLAGRGMSGNTIYF. CDR3 coding DNA: TGTGCCAGCAGCTTGGCCGGAAGGGGAATGTCTGGAAACACCATATATTTT.

This rearrangement joins TRBV7-9 to TRBJ1-3; D is possibly TRBD1 (6 bases). Trimming took off 5 bases at V and 0 bases at J, with 11 bases between the two ends. The germline V gene encodes CDR1 SEHNR and CDR2 FQNEAQ (reference sequence). This CDR3 is built from 15 residues. As DNA, the CDR3 is TGTGCCAGCAGCCCCGGGACAACCTCTGGAAACACCATATATTTT. Translation gives CASSPGTTSGNTIYF.

The chain couples TRBV7-3 to TRBJ2-5, with 8 bases identical to TRBD2. J gave up 5 bases and V 1 base, and 6 bases lay outside the gene matches. CDR1 SGHTA and CDR2 FQGTGA come from the germline V gene. The CDR3 consists of 15 residues. In DNA, the CDR3 is TGTGCCAGCAGCTTAATAGGTGGCGGGAGGGAGACCCAGTACTTC. It yields the protein CASSLIGGGRETQYF. Drawing the rest from reference TRBV7-3 and TRBJ2-5, the complete variable domain is GAGVSQTPSNKVTEKGKYVELRCDPISGHTALYWYRQSLGQGPEFLIYFQGTGAADDSGLPNDRFFAVRPEGSVSTLKIQRTERGDSAVYLCASSLIGGGRETQYFGPGTRLLVL.

The chain recombines TRBV2 with TRBJ1-1; no clear D. Trimming shortened V by 4 bases and J by 0 bases, and 12 bases separated the two germline ends. The CDR3 is 15 amino acids. Per germline, CDR1 SNHLY and CDR2 FYNNEI. The DNA for the CDR3 is TGTGCCAGCAGTGTGTCCGTCAGGATGAACACTGAAGCTTTCTTT. It translates to CASSVSVRMNTEAFF.